The rows below give T cell receptor beta chains drawn from one sample of a study of regulatory T cells in long-lasting Graves disease. TCRdb ran MiXCR on the multiplex PCR reads and lists one entry per CDR3 protein. The sample yields approximately 390,000 distinct CDR3 sequences, roughly 16% seen once. These same records also appear under a second study, on T cells in Graves' hyperthyroidism and ophthalmopathy.

This specimen consisted of peripheral blood mononuclear cells (PBMCs), obtained at new diagnosis, from a patient treated with antithyroid drugs. All receptors derive from a woman under 30 with Graves disease. The CDR3 runs from the conserved cysteine through the conserved F or W. The D gene is left open where the match is weak. Not every row has a clone size; where given, it reads once, few, many or a size class.

abundance: few; j_gene: TRBJ1-1; v_gene: TRBV24-1; d_gene: TRBD1; CDR3aa: CATSDWDSTEAFF; CDR3nt: TGTGCCACCAGTGATTGGGACAGTACTGAAGCTTTCTTT
abundance: few; j_gene: TRBJ1-2; v_gene: TRBV11-2; d_gene: NA; CDR3aa: CASSSNGGTGYTF; CDR3nt: TGTGCCAGCAGCTCTAACGGTGGTACCGGCTACACCTTC
abundance: many; j_gene: TRBJ2-1; v_gene: TRBV20-1; d_gene: NA; CDR3aa: CSASKGGDSNEQFF; CDR3nt: TGCAGTGCTAGTAAGGGGGGCGATTCCAATGAGCAGTTCTTC
abundance: many; j_gene: TRBJ2-2; v_gene: TRBV3-1; d_gene: TRBD2; CDR3aa: CASSQGGGMAGELFF; CDR3nt: TGTGCCAGCAGCCAAGGGGGGGGGATGGCCGGGGAGCTGTTTTTT
abundance: many; j_gene: TRBJ2-7; v_gene: TRBV2; d_gene: NA; CDR3aa: CASRWTGGDEQYF; CDR3nt: TGTGCCAGCAGATGGACAGGCGGGGACGAGCAGTACTTC
abundance: many; j_gene: TRBJ1-1; v_gene: TRBV12-3/TRBV12-4; d_gene: NA; CDR3aa: CASNLRAEAFF; CDR3nt: TGTGCCAGCAACCTAAGGGCTGAAGCTTTCTTT
abundance: many; j_gene: TRBJ2-7; v_gene: TRBV2; d_gene: NA; CDR3aa: CASSGGSYEQYF; CDR3nt: TGTGCCAGCAGTGGGGGCTCCTACGAGCAGTACTTC
abundance: few; j_gene: TRBJ1-5; v_gene: TRBV7-2; d_gene: NA; CDR3aa: CATRAQDGQPQHF; CDR3nt: TGTGCCACCCGAGCCCAGGACGGGCAGCCCCAGCATTTT
abundance: NA; j_gene: TRBJ1-5; v_gene: TRBV5-5; d_gene: NA; CDR3aa: CASSFSDSNQPQHF; CDR3nt: TGTGCCAGCAGCTTCAGTGATAGCAATCAGCCCCAGCATTTT
abundance: many; j_gene: TRBJ1-1; v_gene: TRBV24-1; d_gene: NA; CDR3aa: CATSAGRGAGTEAFF; CDR3nt: TGTGCCACCAGCGCGGGCAGAGGCGCGGGCACTGAAGCTTTCTTT
abundance: NA; j_gene: TRBJ2-7; v_gene: TRBV4-1; d_gene: TRBD2; CDR3aa: CASSVAGLAVTYEQYF; CDR3nt: TGCGCCAGCAGCGTCGCGGGACTAGCGGTCACCTACGAGCAGTACTTC
abundance: many; j_gene: TRBJ2-7; v_gene: TRBV2; d_gene: TRBD1; CDR3aa: CASSPDRGGGYEQYF; CDR3nt: TGTGCCAGCAGCCCTGACAGGGGAGGTGGCTACGAGCAGTACTTC
abundance: few; j_gene: TRBJ2-7; v_gene: TRBV20-1; d_gene: NA; CDR3aa: CSARDPGRSSYEQYF; CDR3nt: TGCAGTGCTAGAGATCCGGGACGGTCATCCTACGAGCAGTACTTC
abundance: few; j_gene: TRBJ2-5; v_gene: TRBV9; d_gene: TRBD2; CDR3aa: CASSVAAGEVETQYF; CDR3nt: TGTGCCAGCAGCGTTGCAGCGGGGGAAGTAGAGACCCAGTACTTC
abundance: few; j_gene: TRBJ1-5; v_gene: TRBV10-1; d_gene: NA; CDR3aa: CASMSRPARHF; CDR3nt: TGCGCCAGCATGTCGAGGCCAGCCCGGCATTTT
abundance: many; j_gene: TRBJ2-3; v_gene: TRBV5-1; d_gene: NA; CDR3aa: CASSFPGGTDTQYF; CDR3nt: TGTGCCAGCAGCTTTCCGGGGGGCACAGATACGCAGTATTTT
abundance: many; j_gene: TRBJ2-6; v_gene: TRBV18; d_gene: NA; CDR3aa: CASGTGANVLTF; CDR3nt: TGTGCCAGCGGCACTGGGGCCAACGTCCTGACTTTC
abundance: many; j_gene: TRBJ2-1; v_gene: TRBV12-3/TRBV12-4; d_gene: TRBD1; CDR3aa: CASSLLATGGKNNEQFF; CDR3nt: TGTGCCAGCAGTTTATTGGCAACAGGGGGCAAGAACAATGAGCAGTTCTTC
abundance: many; j_gene: TRBJ2-7; v_gene: TRBV29-1; d_gene: NA; CDR3aa: CSVEEDQGGISYEQYF; CDR3nt: TGCAGCGTTGAAGAAGATCAGGGGGGAATATCCTACGAGCAGTACTTC
abundance: many; j_gene: TRBJ2-7; v_gene: TRBV27; d_gene: TRBD1; CDR3aa: CASSLWAGGGYEQYF; CDR3nt: TGTGCCAGCAGTTTATGGGCAGGGGGCGGCTACGAGCAGTACTTC
abundance: many; j_gene: TRBJ2-7; v_gene: TRBV7-3; d_gene: TRBD2; CDR3aa: CASSLSGTSGNYEQYF; CDR3nt: TGTGCCAGCAGCTTAAGCGGGACTAGCGGGAACTACGAGCAGTACTTC
abundance: NA; j_gene: TRBJ2-7; v_gene: TRBV19; d_gene: TRBD1; CDR3aa: CASSILGDRDYEQYF; CDR3nt: TGTGCCAGTAGTATATTAGGGGACAGGGACTACGAGCAGTACTTC
abundance: many; j_gene: TRBJ2-1; v_gene: TRBV3-1; d_gene: NA; CDR3aa: CASSQDSGTYNEQFF; CDR3nt: TGTGCCAGCAGCCAAGACTCCGGCACCTACAATGAGCAGTTCTTC
abundance: many; j_gene: TRBJ1-3; v_gene: TRBV7-9; d_gene: NA; CDR3aa: CASSLAPRPSGNTIYF; CDR3nt: TGTGCCAGCAGCTTAGCGCCAAGGCCCTCTGGAAACACCATATATTTT
abundance: many; j_gene: TRBJ1-1; v_gene: TRBV28; d_gene: TRBD1; CDR3aa: CASSLYDYRDRANTEAFF; CDR3nt: TGTGCCAGCAGTTTATATGATTACAGGGACAGGGCGAACACTGAAGCTTTCTTT
abundance: many; j_gene: TRBJ2-7; v_gene: TRBV3-1; d_gene: NA; CDR3aa: CASSRTPLNSYEQYF; CDR3nt: TGTGCCAGCAGCAGGACTCCCCTAAACTCCTACGAGCAGTACTTC
abundance: once; j_gene: TRBJ1-1; v_gene: TRBV18; d_gene: TRBD1; CDR3aa: CASSLLGTGMNTEAFF; CDR3nt: TGTGCCAGCTCACTATTGGGGACAGGGATGAACACTGAAGCTTTCTTT
abundance: NA; j_gene: TRBJ1-2; v_gene: TRBV12-3/TRBV12-4; d_gene: NA; CDR3aa: CASSLAVVASGYTF; CDR3nt: TGTGCCAGCAGTTTGGCAGTGGTGGCTTCTGGCTACACCTTC